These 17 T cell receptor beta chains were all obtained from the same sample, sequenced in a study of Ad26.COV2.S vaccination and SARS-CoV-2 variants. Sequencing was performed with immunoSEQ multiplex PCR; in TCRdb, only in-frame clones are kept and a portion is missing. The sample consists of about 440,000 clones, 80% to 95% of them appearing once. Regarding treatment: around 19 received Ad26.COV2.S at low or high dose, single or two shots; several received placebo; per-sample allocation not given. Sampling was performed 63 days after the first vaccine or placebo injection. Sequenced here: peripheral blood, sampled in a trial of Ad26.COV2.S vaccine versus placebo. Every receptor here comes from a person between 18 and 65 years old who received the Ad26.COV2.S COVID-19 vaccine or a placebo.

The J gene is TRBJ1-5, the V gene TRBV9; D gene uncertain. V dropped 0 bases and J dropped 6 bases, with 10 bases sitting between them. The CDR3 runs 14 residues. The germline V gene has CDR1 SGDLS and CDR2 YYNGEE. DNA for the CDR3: TGTGCCAGCAGCGTAGCACCGGGAGGTCAGCCCCAGCATTTT. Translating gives CASSVAPGGQPQHF.

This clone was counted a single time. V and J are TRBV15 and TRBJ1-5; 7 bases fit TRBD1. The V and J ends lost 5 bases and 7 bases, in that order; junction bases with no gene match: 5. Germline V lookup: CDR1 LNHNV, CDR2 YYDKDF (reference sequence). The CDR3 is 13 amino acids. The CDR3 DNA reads TGTGCCACCAGCCCCGACAGGGCCCAGCCCCAGCATTTT. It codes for CATSPDRAQPQHF.

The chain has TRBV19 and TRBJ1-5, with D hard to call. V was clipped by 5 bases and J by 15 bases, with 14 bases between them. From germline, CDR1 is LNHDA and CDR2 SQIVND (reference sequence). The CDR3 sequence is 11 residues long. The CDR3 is CASSETQHRHF. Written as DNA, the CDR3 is TGTGCCAGTAGTGAGACCCAACACCGGCATTTT.

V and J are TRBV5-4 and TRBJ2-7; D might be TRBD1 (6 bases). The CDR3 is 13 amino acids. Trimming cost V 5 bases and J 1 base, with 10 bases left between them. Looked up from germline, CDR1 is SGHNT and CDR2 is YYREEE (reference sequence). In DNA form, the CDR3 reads TGTGCCAGCAGGCAGGACAGTTCCTACGAGCAGTACTTC. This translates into CASRQDSSYEQYF.

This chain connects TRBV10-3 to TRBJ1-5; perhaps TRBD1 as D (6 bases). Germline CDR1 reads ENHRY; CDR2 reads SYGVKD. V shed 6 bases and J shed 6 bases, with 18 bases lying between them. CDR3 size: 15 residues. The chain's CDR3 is CAISKQEGGGQPQHF. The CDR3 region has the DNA TGTGCCATCAGCAAACAAGAAGGGGGAGGTCAGCCCCAGCATTTT.

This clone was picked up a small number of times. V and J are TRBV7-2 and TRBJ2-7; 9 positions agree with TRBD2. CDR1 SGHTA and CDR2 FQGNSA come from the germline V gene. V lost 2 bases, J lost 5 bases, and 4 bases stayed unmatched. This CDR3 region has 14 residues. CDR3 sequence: CASSLLAGVHEQYF. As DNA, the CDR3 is TGTGCCAGCAGCTTATTAGCGGGAGTACACGAGCAGTACTTC.

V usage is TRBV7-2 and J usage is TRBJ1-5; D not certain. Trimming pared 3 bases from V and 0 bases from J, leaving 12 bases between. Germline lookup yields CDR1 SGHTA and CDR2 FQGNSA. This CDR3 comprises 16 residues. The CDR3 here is CASSLTNRYSNQPQHF. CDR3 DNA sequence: TGTGCCAGCAGCTTGACAAACAGATATAGCAATCAGCCCCAGCATTTT.

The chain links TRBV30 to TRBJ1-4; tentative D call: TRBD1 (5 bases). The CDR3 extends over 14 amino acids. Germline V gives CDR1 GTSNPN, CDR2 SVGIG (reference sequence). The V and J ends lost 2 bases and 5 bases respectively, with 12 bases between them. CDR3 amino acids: CAWSHGGGNEKLFF. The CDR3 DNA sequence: TGTGCCTGGAGTCATGGGGGAGGGAATGAAAAACTGTTTTTT.

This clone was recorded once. This chain's CDR3 is CASSQDLQREGGEQYF. The CDR3 DNA sequence: TGTGCCAGCAGCCAAGATCTCCAGCGGGAGGGGGGCGAGCAGTACTTC. The V call is TRBV3-1 (or the pseudogene TRBV3-2), the J call TRBJ2-7, with TRBD2 matching over 10 bases. J was trimmed by 6 bases and V by 0 bases; bases with no gene match: 8. Germline V CDR1 and CDR2: LGHDT, YNNKEL (reference sequence). The CDR3 has 16 amino acids.

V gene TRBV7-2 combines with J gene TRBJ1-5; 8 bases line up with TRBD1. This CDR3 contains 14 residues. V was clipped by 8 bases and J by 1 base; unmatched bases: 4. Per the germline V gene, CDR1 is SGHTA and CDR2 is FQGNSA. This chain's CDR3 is CASGDRGSNQPQHF. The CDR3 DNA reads TGTGCCAGCGGCGACAGGGGAAGCAATCAGCCCCAGCATTTT.

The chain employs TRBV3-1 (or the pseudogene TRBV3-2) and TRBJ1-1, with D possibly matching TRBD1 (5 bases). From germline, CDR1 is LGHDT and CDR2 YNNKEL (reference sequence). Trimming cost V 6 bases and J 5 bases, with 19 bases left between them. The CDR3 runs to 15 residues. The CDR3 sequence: CASRPNQIWGTEAFF. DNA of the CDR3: TGTGCCAGCAGGCCTAACCAAATATGGGGGACTGAAGCTTTCTTT.

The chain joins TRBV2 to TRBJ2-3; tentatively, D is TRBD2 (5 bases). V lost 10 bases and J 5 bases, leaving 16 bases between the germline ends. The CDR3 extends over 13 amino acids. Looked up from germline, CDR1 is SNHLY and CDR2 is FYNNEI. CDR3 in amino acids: CAIRREGQDTQYF. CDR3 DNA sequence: TGTGCCATCAGACGGGAAGGTCAAGATACGCAGTATTTT. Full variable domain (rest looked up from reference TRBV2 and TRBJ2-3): EPEVTQTPSHQVTQMGQEVILRCVPISNHLYFYWYRQILGQKVEFLVSFYNNEISEKSEIFDDQFSVERPDGSNFTLKIRSTKLEDSAMYFCAIRREGQDTQYFGPGTRLTVL.

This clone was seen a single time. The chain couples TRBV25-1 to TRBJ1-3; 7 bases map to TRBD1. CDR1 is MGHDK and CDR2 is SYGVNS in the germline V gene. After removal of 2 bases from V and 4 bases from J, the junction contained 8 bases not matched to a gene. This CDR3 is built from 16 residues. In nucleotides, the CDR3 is TGTGCCAGCAGTGAACCACGGACAGGATTGGGAAACACCATATATTTT. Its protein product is CASSEPRTGLGNTIYF.

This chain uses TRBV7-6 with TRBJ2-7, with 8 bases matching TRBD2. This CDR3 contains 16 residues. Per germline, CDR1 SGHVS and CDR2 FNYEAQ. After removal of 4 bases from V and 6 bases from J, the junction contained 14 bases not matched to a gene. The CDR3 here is CASSSGLAQADAEQYF. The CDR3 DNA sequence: TGTGCCAGCAGCTCCGGACTAGCCCAAGCTGACGCCGAGCAGTACTTC.

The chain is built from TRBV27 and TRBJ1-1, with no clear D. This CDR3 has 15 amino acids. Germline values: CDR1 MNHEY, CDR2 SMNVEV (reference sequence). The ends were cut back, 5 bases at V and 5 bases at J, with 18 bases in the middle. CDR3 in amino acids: CASSPHVYSPTEAFF. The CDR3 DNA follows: TGTGCCAGCAGTCCTCATGTTTACTCCCCTACTGAAGCTTTCTTT.

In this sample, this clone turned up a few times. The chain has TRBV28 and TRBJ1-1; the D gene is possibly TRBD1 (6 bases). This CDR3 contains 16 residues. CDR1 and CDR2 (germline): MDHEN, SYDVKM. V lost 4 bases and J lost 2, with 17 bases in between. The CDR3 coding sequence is TGTGCCAGCAGTTCCTCAATGACAGGTGAAAACACTGAAGCTTTCTTT. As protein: CASSSSMTGENTEAFF.

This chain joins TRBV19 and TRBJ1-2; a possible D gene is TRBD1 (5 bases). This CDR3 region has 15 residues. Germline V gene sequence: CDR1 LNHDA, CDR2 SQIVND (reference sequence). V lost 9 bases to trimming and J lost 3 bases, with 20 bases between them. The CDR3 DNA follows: TGTGCCAGCCGGTGCAGGGAATGTATCGACTATGGCTACACCTTC. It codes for CASRCRECIDYGYTF.